This is a list of T cell receptor beta chains from one sample in a study of control samples from healthy donors and cancer patients. The protocol was immunoSEQ multiplex PCR, while the TCRdb copy is restricted to in-frame clones and leaves out a portion. Of 100,000 or so clones in the sample, around nine tenths were seen once. What was sequenced was blood. The receptors stem from a man aged 30 to 45 in good health. CDR3s include the opening cysteine and the closing phenylalanine or tryptophan. The order of the fields is clone size, D gene, V gene, J gene, CDR3 protein, CDR3 DNA. A D gene is named only where the DNA matches it firmly. Size is omitted from some rows. Given values are once, few, many or a class for expanded clones.

abundance: once
d_gene: TRBD1
v_gene: TRBV5-1
j_gene: TRBJ1-1
CDR3aa: CASSRTGGTEAFF
CDR3nt: TGCGCCAGCAGCCGGACAGGGGGCACTGAAGCTTTCTTT

abundance: NA
d_gene: TRBD1
v_gene: TRBV3-1/TRBV3-2
j_gene: TRBJ2-7
CDR3aa: CASSQATGVGQYF
CDR3nt: TGTGCCAGCAGCCAAGCGACAGGGGTCGGGCAGTACTTC

abundance: NA
d_gene: NA
v_gene: TRBV2
j_gene: TRBJ1-2
CDR3aa: CAKLQGGDSGYTF
CDR3nt: TGTGCCAAATTACAGGGTGGGGATAGTGGCTACACCTTC

abundance: NA
d_gene: TRBD2
v_gene: TRBV9
j_gene: TRBJ2-2
CDR3aa: CASTQSLAGDLTGGTGELFF
CDR3nt: TGTGCCAGCACCCAGAGCCTAGCGGGAGATCTCACCGGTGGCACCGGGGAGCTGTTTTTT

abundance: NA
d_gene: NA
v_gene: TRBV7-9
j_gene: TRBJ2-2
CDR3aa: CASSSGGHTGELFF
CDR3nt: TGTGCCAGCAGCTCAGGGGGGCACACCGGGGAGCTGTTTTTT

abundance: few
d_gene: TRBD2
v_gene: TRBV10-1
j_gene: TRBJ2-1
CDR3aa: CASSEGTSRRNEQFF
CDR3nt: TGCGCCAGCAGTGAGGGGACTAGCAGGCGCAATGAGCAGTTCTTC

abundance: many
d_gene: NA
v_gene: TRBV12-3/TRBV12-4
j_gene: TRBJ1-1
CDR3aa: CASSQSEGWGAFF
CDR3nt: TGTGCCAGCAGCCAATCCGAGGGGTGGGGAGCTTTCTTT

abundance: NA
d_gene: NA
v_gene: TRBV5-1
j_gene: TRBJ2-5
CDR3aa: CASSGGMWVQETQYF
CDR3nt: TGCGCCAGCAGCGGGGGAATGTGGGTCCAAGAGACCCAGTACTTC

abundance: NA
d_gene: NA
v_gene: TRBV10-3
j_gene: TRBJ1-1
CDR3aa: CAIRTLGQNTEAFF
CDR3nt: TGTGCCATCAGAACTCTGGGACAGAACACTGAAGCTTTCTTT

abundance: NA
d_gene: TRBD1
v_gene: TRBV6-5
j_gene: TRBJ2-2
CDR3aa: CASSPDRGHTGELFF
CDR3nt: TGTGCCAGCAGTCCGGATAGGGGGCACACCGGGGAGCTGTTTTTT

abundance: many
d_gene: TRBD2
v_gene: TRBV11-2
j_gene: TRBJ2-5
CDR3aa: CASSLWGGETQYF
CDR3nt: TGTGCCAGCAGCTTGTGGGGGGGAGAGACCCAGTACTTC

abundance: NA
d_gene: NA
v_gene: TRBV28
j_gene: TRBJ1-5
CDR3aa: CASSLGGLSNQPQHF
CDR3nt: TGTGCCAGCAGCCTGGGGGGCTTAAGCAATCAGCCCCAGCATTTT

abundance: NA
d_gene: NA
v_gene: TRBV4-2
j_gene: TRBJ1-1
CDR3aa: CASRAGYSEAFF
CDR3nt: TGTGCCAGCAGGGCCGGGTACAGCGAAGCTTTCTTT

abundance: NA
d_gene: NA
v_gene: TRBV25-1
j_gene: TRBJ2-6
CDR3aa: CASSERPGSGANVLTF
CDR3nt: TGTGCCAGCAGTGAGAGACCAGGGTCTGGGGCCAACGTCCTGACTTTC

abundance: NA
d_gene: NA
v_gene: TRBV30
j_gene: TRBJ1-5
CDR3aa: CAWSPESNQPQHF
CDR3nt: TGTGCCTGGAGCCCAGAAAGCAATCAGCCCCAGCATTTT

abundance: NA
d_gene: NA
v_gene: TRBV12-5
j_gene: TRBJ1-5
CDR3aa: CASGPGSSPNQPQHF
CDR3nt: TGTGCTAGTGGCCCCGGATCTAGCCCCAATCAGCCCCAGCATTTT

abundance: NA
d_gene: TRBD1
v_gene: TRBV10-3
j_gene: TRBJ1-3
CDR3aa: CAISIAGTGSGNTIYF
CDR3nt: TGTGCCATCAGTATAGCCGGGACAGGGTCCGGAAACACCATATATTTT

abundance: NA
d_gene: NA
v_gene: TRBV27
j_gene: TRBJ1-5
CDR3aa: CASSFSGPGNQPQHF
CDR3nt: TGTGCCAGCAGTTTTTCTGGTCCCGGAAATCAGCCCCAGCATTTT

abundance: NA
d_gene: NA
v_gene: TRBV6-5
j_gene: TRBJ1-5
CDR3aa: CASILTGSNQPQHF
CDR3nt: TGTGCCAGCATTTTGACAGGTAGCAATCAGCCCCAGCATTTT

abundance: NA
d_gene: NA
v_gene: TRBV19
j_gene: TRBJ1-2
CDR3aa: CASSATITRHYGYTF
CDR3nt: TGTGCCAGTAGTGCTACCATAACACGACACTATGGCTACACCTTC

abundance: NA
d_gene: NA
v_gene: TRBV7-9
j_gene: TRBJ1-1
CDR3aa: CASSLQVGIAAFF
CDR3nt: TGTGCCAGCAGCTTACAGGTCGGCATAGCGGCTTTCTTT

abundance: once
d_gene: NA
v_gene: TRBV3-1/TRBV3-2
j_gene: TRBJ1-2
CDR3aa: CASSRRPVDRHGYTF
CDR3nt: TGTGCCAGCAGCAGGCGGCCGGTCGACCGCCATGGCTACACCTTC

abundance: NA
d_gene: TRBD2
v_gene: TRBV7-2
j_gene: TRBJ2-3
CDR3aa: CASSQWTSVDTQYF
CDR3nt: TGTGCCAGCAGCCAATGGACTAGCGTAGATACGCAGTATTTT

abundance: few
d_gene: NA
v_gene: TRBV3-1/TRBV3-2
j_gene: TRBJ1-2
CDR3aa: CASSQGTIRNYGYTF
CDR3nt: TGTGCCAGCAGCCAAGGGACCATTCGGAACTATGGCTACACCTTC

abundance: NA
d_gene: NA
v_gene: TRBV2
j_gene: TRBJ1-2
CDR3aa: CASSETGQDSYGYTF
CDR3nt: TGTGCCAGCAGTGAGACGGGACAAGACTCTTATGGCTACACCTTC

abundance: NA
d_gene: NA
v_gene: TRBV2
j_gene: TRBJ2-3
CDR3aa: CASETVGADTQYF
CDR3nt: TGTGCCAGCGAGACCGTGGGGGCAGATACGCAGTATTTT

abundance: NA
d_gene: TRBD2
v_gene: TRBV11-2
j_gene: TRBJ2-7
CDR3aa: CASSPGLAGLSSSYEQYF
CDR3nt: TGTGCCAGCAGCCCTGGACTAGCGGGACTCTCCTCCTCCTACGAGCAGTACTTC

abundance: NA
d_gene: NA
v_gene: TRBV29-1
j_gene: TRBJ2-1
CDR3aa: CSVEWGNEQFF
CDR3nt: TGCAGCGTTGAGTGGGGGAATGAGCAGTTCTTC

abundance: NA
d_gene: NA
v_gene: TRBV6-5
j_gene: TRBJ2-1
CDR3aa: CASSYVWSQGDEQFF
CDR3nt: TGTGCCAGCAGTTACGTTTGGAGTCAGGGCGATGAGCAGTTCTTC

abundance: NA
d_gene: NA
v_gene: TRBV19
j_gene: TRBJ1-4
CDR3aa: CASSTRGNEKLFF
CDR3nt: TGTGCCAGTAGTACAAGGGGTAATGAAAAACTGTTTTTT

abundance: NA
d_gene: NA
v_gene: TRBV5-1
j_gene: TRBJ2-3
CDR3aa: CASSLTGKTDTQYF
CDR3nt: TGCGCCAGCAGCTTGACAGGGAAGACAGATACGCAGTATTTT

abundance: NA
d_gene: NA
v_gene: TRBV30
j_gene: TRBJ1-5
CDR3aa: CAWSSGTINQPQHF
CDR3nt: TGTGCCTGGAGTTCCGGGACAATCAATCAGCCCCAGCATTTT

abundance: NA
d_gene: TRBD1
v_gene: TRBV5-1
j_gene: TRBJ2-5
CDR3aa: CASSSGDRDQETQYF
CDR3nt: TGCGCCAGCAGCTCCGGCGACAGGGACCAAGAGACCCAGTACTTC

abundance: NA
d_gene: NA
v_gene: TRBV9
j_gene: TRBJ2-2
CDR3aa: CASSLWGTGELFF
CDR3nt: TGTGCCAGCAGCCTCTGGGGGACCGGGGAGCTGTTTTTT

abundance: NA
d_gene: NA
v_gene: TRBV6-5
j_gene: TRBJ1-6
CDR3aa: CASSHQGRFSPLHF
CDR3nt: TGTGCCAGCAGCCATCAGGGAAGGTTTTCACCCCTCCACTTT

abundance: NA
d_gene: TRBD1
v_gene: TRBV6-6
j_gene: TRBJ1-3
CDR3aa: CASSDVQGAGNTIYF
CDR3nt: TGTGCCAGCAGCGACGTTCAGGGGGCAGGAAACACCATATATTTT

abundance: NA
d_gene: TRBD2
v_gene: TRBV5-1
j_gene: TRBJ2-3
CDR3aa: CASSLVGGGLSTDTQYF
CDR3nt: TGCGCCAGCAGCTTGGTTGGCGGGGGACTTAGCACAGATACGCAGTATTTT

abundance: NA
d_gene: TRBD1
v_gene: TRBV6-4
j_gene: TRBJ2-5
CDR3aa: CASNLGQEETQYF
CDR3nt: TGTGCCAGCAACCTAGGACAGGAAGAGACCCAGTACTTC

abundance: NA
d_gene: NA
v_gene: TRBV4-3
j_gene: TRBJ1-1
CDR3aa: CASSGQLGLNTEAFF
CDR3nt: TGCGCCAGCAGCGGACAGCTGGGACTGAACACTGAAGCTTTCTTT

abundance: NA
d_gene: TRBD1
v_gene: TRBV28
j_gene: TRBJ1-5
CDR3aa: CASSSRDRGRRGQPQHF
CDR3nt: TGTGCCAGCAGTTCACGGGACAGGGGGCGGCGTGGTCAGCCCCAGCATTTT

abundance: NA
d_gene: TRBD1
v_gene: TRBV6-4
j_gene: TRBJ1-2
CDR3aa: CASSDGTGGYGYTF
CDR3nt: TGTGCCAGCAGTGACGGGACAGGGGGCTATGGCTACACCTTC

abundance: NA
d_gene: NA
v_gene: TRBV4-1
j_gene: TRBJ1-3
CDR3aa: CASRTVDTIYF
CDR3nt: TGCGCCAGCAGAACTGTGGACACCATATATTTT

abundance: NA
d_gene: NA
v_gene: TRBV5-1
j_gene: TRBJ2-5
CDR3aa: CASSLGLGSPVQETQYF
CDR3nt: TGCGCCAGCAGCTTGGGACTAGGTTCCCCTGTTCAAGAGACCCAGTACTTC

abundance: NA
d_gene: NA
v_gene: TRBV27
j_gene: TRBJ1-2
CDR3aa: CASSLYAGFNNLGYTF
CDR3nt: TGTGCCAGCAGTTTATACGCAGGGTTCAATAATTTAGGCTACACCTTC

abundance: NA
d_gene: TRBD2
v_gene: TRBV5-5
j_gene: TRBJ2-2
CDR3aa: CASSLRGSGDTNTGELFF
CDR3nt: TGTGCCAGCAGCTTGAGGGGTAGCGGGGATACGAACACCGGGGAGCTGTTTTTT

abundance: NA
d_gene: NA
v_gene: TRBV5-4
j_gene: TRBJ1-6
CDR3aa: CASSLDRGYNSPLHF
CDR3nt: TGTGCCAGCAGCTTGGATCGGGGGTATAATTCACCCCTCCACTTT

abundance: NA
d_gene: NA
v_gene: TRBV27
j_gene: TRBJ2-2
CDR3aa: CASSLVGGNTGELFF
CDR3nt: TGTGCCAGCAGTTTAGTGGGGGGGAACACCGGGGAGCTGTTTTTT

abundance: NA
d_gene: NA
v_gene: TRBV19
j_gene: TRBJ2-6
CDR3aa: CASSPRDPSSGANVLTF
CDR3nt: TGTGCCAGTAGCCCCCGGGATCCCAGCTCTGGGGCCAACGTCCTGACTTTC